The text below deals with one T cell receptor beta chain. Its antigen is unidentified. Profiled with immunoSEQ multiplex PCR; TCRdb holds only in-frame clones, not every one. Of approximately 200,000 clones in the sample, over 55% were seen once. This sample was taken from a study of cytotoxic CD8 clonotypes in ibrutinib-treated CLL. Study information: There were 11 relapsed/refractory patients and more than 14 treatment-naive patients, and roughly 18 were IGHV unmutated.

The V gene end was trimmed by 3 bases and the J gene end by 3 bases; junction bases not matched to a gene: 3. Germline V gives CDR1 KGHSH, CDR2 LQKENI. The CDR3 has 14 residues. Study-level results: Sustained-remission patients were sampled at one set of times and progressing patients at different ones. The public clonotypes identified were infrequent and showed contraction or stability on treatment. Baseline clonality was higher than in age-matched healthy donors and moved in step with circulating CD8+ T-cell counts.

The receptor's source is a human donor with chronic lymphocytic leukemia. The chain combines TRBV18 with TRBJ2-5; TRBD1 agrees at 8 bases. This specimen consisted of PBMCs, obtained after 24 months of ibrutinib treatment. CDR3 sequence reads: CASSPGQGEETQYF. The DNA for the CDR3 is TGTGCCAGCTCACCCGGACAGGGAGAAGAGACCCAGTACTTC.